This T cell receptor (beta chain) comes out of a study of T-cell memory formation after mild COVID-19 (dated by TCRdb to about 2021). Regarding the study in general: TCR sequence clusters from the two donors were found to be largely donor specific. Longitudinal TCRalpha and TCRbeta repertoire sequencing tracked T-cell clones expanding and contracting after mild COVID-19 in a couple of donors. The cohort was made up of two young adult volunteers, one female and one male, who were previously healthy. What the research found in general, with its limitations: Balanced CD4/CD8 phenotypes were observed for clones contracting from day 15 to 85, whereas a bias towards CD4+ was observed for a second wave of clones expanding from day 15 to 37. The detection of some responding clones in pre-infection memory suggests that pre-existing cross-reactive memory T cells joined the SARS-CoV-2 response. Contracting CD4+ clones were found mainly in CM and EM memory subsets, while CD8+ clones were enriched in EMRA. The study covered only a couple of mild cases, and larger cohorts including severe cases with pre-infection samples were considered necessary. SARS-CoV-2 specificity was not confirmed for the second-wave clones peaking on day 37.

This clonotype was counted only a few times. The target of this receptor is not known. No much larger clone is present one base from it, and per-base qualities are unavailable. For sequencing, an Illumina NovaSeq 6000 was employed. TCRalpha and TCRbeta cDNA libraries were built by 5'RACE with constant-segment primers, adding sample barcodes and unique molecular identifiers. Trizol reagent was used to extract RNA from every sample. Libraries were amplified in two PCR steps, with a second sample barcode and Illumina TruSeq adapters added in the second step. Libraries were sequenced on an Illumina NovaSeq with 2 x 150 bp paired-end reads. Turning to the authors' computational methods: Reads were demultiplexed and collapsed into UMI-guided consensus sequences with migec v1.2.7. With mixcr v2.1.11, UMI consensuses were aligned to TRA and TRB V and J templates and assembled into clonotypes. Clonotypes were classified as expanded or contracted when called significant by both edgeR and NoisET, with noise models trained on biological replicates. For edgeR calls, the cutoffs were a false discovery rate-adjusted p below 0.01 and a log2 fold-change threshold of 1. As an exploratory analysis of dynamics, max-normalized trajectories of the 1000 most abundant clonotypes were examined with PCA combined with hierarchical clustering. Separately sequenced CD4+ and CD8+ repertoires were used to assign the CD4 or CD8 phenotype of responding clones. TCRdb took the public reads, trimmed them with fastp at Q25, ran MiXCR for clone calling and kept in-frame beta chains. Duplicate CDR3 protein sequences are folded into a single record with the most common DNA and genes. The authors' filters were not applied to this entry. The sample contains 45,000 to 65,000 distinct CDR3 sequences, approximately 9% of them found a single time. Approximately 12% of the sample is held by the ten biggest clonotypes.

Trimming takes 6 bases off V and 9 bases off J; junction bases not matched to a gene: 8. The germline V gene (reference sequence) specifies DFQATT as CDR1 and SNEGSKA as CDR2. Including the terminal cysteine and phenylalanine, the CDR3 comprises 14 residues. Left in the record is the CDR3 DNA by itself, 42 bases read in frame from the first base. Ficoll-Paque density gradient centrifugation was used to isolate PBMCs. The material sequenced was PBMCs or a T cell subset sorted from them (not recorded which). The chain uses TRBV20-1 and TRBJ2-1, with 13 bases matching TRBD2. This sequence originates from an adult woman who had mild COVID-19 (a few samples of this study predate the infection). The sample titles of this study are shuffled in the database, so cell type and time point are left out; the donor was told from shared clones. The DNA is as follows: TGCAGTGCGCCAGGACTAGCGGGAGTCGGTGAGCAGTTCTTC. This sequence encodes CSAPGLAGVGEQFF.